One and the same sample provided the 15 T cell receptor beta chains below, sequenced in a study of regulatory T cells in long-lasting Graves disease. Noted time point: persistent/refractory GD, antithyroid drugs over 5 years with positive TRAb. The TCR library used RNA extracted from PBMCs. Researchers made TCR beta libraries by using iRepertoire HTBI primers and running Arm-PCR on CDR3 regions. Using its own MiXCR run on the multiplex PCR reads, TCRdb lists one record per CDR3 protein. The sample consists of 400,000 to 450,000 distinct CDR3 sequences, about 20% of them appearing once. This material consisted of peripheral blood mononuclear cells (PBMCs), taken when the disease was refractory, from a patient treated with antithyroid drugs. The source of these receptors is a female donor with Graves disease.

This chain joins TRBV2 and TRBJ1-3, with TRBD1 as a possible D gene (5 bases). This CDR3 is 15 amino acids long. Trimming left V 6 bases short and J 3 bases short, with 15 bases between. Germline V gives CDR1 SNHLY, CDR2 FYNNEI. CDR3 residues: CASRRGGSDGNTIYF. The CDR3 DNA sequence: TGTGCCAGCAGGAGGGGAGGCTCAGATGGAAACACCATATATTTT.

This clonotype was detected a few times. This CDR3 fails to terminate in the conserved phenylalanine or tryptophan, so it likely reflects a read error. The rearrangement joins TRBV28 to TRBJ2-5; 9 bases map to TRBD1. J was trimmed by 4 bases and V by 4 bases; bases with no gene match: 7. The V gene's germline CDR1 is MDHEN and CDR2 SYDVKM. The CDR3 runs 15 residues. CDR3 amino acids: CASSYRQGERETQYL. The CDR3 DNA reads TGTGCCAGCAGTTACCGACAGGGGGAGAGAGAGACCCAGTACCTC.

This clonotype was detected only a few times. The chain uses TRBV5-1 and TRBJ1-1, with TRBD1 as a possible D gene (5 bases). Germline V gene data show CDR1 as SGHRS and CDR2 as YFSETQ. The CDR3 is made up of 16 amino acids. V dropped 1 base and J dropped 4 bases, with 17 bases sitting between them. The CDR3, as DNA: TGCGCCAGCAGCTTGAGGGGCACAACCATTCTCACTGAAGCTTTCTTT. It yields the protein CASSLRGTTILTEAFF.

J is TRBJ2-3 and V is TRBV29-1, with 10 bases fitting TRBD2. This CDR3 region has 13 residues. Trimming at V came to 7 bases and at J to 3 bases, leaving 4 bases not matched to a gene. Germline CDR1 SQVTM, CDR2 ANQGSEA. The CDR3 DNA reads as TGCAGCGGAAAACTAGCGGGGACAGATACGCAGTATTTT. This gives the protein CSGKLAGTDTQYF.

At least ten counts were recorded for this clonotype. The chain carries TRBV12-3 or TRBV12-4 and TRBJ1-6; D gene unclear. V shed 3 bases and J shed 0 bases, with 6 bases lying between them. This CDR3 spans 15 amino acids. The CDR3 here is CASSFSDSYNSPLHF. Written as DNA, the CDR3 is TGTGCCAGCAGTTTTTCAGACTCCTATAATTCACCCCTCCACTTT.

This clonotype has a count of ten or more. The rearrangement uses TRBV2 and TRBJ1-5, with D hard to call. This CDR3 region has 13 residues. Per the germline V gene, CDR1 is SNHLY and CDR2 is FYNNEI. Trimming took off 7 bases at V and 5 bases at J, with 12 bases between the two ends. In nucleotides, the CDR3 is TGTGCCAGCACTTACAGTCCTTATCAGCCCCAGCATTTT. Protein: CASTYSPYQPQHF.

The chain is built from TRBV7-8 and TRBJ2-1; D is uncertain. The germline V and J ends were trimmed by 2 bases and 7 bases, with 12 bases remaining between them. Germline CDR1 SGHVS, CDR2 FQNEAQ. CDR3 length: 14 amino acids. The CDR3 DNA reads TGTGCCAGCAGCTTACCCCCAGTGGGAAATGAGCAGTTCTTC. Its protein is CASSLPPVGNEQFF. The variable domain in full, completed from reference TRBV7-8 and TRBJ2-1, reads GAGVSQSPRYKVAKRGQDVALRCDPISGHVSLFWYQQALGQGPEFLTYFQNEAQLDKSGLPSDRFFAERPEGSVSTLKIQRTQQEDSAVYLCASSLPPVGNEQFFGPGTRLTVL.

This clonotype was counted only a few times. The CDR3 reads CASSSSNEDTQYF. The CDR3 nucleotides read TGTGCCAGCAGCTCAAGTAACGAGGATACGCAGTATTTT. The chain recombines TRBV3-1 with TRBJ2-3; D remains unclear. Germline assignment: CDR1 LGHDT and CDR2 YNNKEL (reference sequence). This CDR3 is built from 13 residues. V was pared by 5 bases and J by 6 bases, with 12 bases between.

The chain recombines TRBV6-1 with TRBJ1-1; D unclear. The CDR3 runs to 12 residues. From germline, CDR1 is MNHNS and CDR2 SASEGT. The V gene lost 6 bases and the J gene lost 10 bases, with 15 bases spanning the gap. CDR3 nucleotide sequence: TGTGCCAGCAGCCCCCAAGCCGGGTCAGCTTTCTTT. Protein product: CASSPQAGSAFF.

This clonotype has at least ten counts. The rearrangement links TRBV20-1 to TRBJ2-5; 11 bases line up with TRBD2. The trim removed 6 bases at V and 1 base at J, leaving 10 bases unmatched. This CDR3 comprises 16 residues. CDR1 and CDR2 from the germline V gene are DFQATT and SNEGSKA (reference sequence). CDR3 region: CSAPLAGATFQETQYF. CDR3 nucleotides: TGCAGTGCGCCACTAGCGGGAGCCACTTTCCAAGAGACCCAGTACTTC.

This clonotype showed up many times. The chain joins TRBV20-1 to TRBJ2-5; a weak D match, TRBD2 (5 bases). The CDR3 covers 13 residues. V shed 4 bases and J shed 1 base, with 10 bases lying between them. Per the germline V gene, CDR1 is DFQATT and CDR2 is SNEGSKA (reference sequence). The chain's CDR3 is CSATDRGQETQYF. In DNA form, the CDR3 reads TGCAGTGCTACCGACCGGGGCCAAGAGACCCAGTACTTC.

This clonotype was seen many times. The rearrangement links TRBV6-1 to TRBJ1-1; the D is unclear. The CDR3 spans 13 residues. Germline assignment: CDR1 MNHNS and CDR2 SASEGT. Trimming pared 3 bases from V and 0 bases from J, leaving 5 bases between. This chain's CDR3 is CASSEVLNTEAFF. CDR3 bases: TGTGCCAGCAGTGAGGTCTTGAACACTGAAGCTTTCTTT.

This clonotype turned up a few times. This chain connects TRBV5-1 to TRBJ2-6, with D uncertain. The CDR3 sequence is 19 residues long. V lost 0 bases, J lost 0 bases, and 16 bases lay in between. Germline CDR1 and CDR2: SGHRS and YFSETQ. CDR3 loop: CASSLGISLLSSGANVLTF. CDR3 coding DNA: TGCGCCAGCAGCTTGGGTATCAGTTTACTCTCCTCTGGGGCCAACGTCCTGACTTTC. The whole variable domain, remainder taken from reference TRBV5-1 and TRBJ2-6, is KAGVTQTPRYLIKTRGQQVTLSCSPISGHRSVSWYQQTPGQGLQFLFEYFSETQRNKGNFPGRFSGRQFSNSRSEMNVSTLELGDSALYLCASSLGISLLSSGANVLTFGAGSRLTVL.

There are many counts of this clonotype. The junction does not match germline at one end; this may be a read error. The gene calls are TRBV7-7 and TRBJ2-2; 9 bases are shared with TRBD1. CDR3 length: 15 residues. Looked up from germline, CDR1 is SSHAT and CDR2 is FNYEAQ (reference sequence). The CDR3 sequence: CASSQGQGGTGELFF. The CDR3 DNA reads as TGTGCTAGCAGCCAGGGACAGGGAGGAACCGGGGAGCTGTTTTTT.

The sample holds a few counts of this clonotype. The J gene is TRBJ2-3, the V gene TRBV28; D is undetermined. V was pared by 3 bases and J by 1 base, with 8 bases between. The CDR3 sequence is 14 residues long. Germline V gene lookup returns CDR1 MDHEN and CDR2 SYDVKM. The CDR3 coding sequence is TGTGCCAGCAGTTTTGGGCAGGGCACAGATACGCAGTATTTT. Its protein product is CASSFGQGTDTQYF. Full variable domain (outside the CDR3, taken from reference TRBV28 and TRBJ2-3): DVKVTQSSRYLVKRTGEKVFLECVQDMDHENMFWYRQDPGLGLRLIYFSYDVKMKEKGDIPEGYSVSREKKERFSLILESASTNQTSMYLCASSFGQGTDTQYFGPGTRLTVL.